Detailed here is one TCR beta chain. From blood CD8+ and CD4+ T cells, TCR beta sequences were generated. This entry is derived from a study of CD8 T cells in Susac syndrome. Reverse transcription of about 0.45 to 1 ug RNA used random hexamers. Across 54 Vbeta and 13 Jbeta, immunoSEQ multiplex PCR amplified TCR beta CDR3. TCRdb re-analysed the immunoSEQ multiplex PCR reads in MiXCR, keeping a single row per CDR3 protein. This repertoire shows fewer than 150,000 distinct CDR3 sequences, 90% to 95% found once; its top ten account for over 0.25%. Trimming removed 3 bases from V and 8 bases from J; junction bases left unmatched: 4. Germline-derived CDR1 and CDR2 are SGDLS and YYNGEE. This CDR3 has 12 amino acids.

The V and J genes are TRBV9 and TRBJ1-1; 7 bases agree with TRBD1. Sequenced material: CD8+ T cells from PBMCs. The sequence was obtained from a human donor in good health. The CDR3 region is CASSDRDREAFF. Written as DNA, the CDR3 is TGTGCCAGCAGCGACCGGGACAGAGAAGCTTTCTTT.